This TCR beta chain was captured by sequencing in a study of PD-L1 blockade in urothelial cancer. Study summary: Of roughly 31 patients, around 25 were males with bladder-origin urothelial cancer.

The CDR3 runs to 14 residues. V was pared by 4 bases and J by 8 bases, with 8 bases of the junction left unmatched. CDR1 is SEHNR, CDR2 FQNEAQ, per germline (reference sequence). The sample holds one count of this clone. The time point was: pretreatment peripheral blood. Clones were read by immunoSEQ multiplex PCR, and TCRdb kept only the in-frame ones, dropping some. The profile shows around 82,000 clones, 84% of them singletons. This chain joins TRBV7-9 and TRBJ1-2; 9 bases align to TRBD1. The sample in question was PBMCs, obtained around atezolizumab (anti-PD-L1) treatment. The source is a man between 60 and 70 years old with urothelial cancer. The CDR3 DNA sequence: TGTGCCAGCAGCTCAGGGACAGGGAAAATCGGCTACACCTTC. Encoded protein: CASSSGTGKIGYTF.